This T cell receptor (beta chain) was recovered during a study of cytomegalovirus exposure and HLA in healthy donors. Points on this clone: Its antigen is not known.

The PCR made use of 60 Vbeta and 13 Jbeta primers. The method was immunoSEQ multiplex PCR; TCRdb's version includes in-frame clones alone and lacks a portion of them. The profile shows approximately 170,000 clones, approximately 82% of them singletons. CDR3 length: 15 amino acids. V lost 4 bases and J lost 0, with 13 bases in between. Germline V CDR1 and CDR2: KGHSH, LQKENI. Whole-study findings and limits: TCR beta sequences reportedly predicted the HLA-A and HLA-B alleles of most subjects accurately. Productive rates of about 90% or about 30% were seen for most TCR beta V segments in an earlier analysis.

V and J are TRBV18 and TRBJ2-7, with D perhaps matching TRBD2 (6 bases). Input material: PBMCs. This receptor was obtained from a male donor in good health and CMV-seronegative. The CDR3 DNA sequence: TGTGCCAGCTCACTCTTGGAGGGGAGCTCCTACGAGCAGTACTTC. This gives the protein CASSLLEGSSYEQYF.